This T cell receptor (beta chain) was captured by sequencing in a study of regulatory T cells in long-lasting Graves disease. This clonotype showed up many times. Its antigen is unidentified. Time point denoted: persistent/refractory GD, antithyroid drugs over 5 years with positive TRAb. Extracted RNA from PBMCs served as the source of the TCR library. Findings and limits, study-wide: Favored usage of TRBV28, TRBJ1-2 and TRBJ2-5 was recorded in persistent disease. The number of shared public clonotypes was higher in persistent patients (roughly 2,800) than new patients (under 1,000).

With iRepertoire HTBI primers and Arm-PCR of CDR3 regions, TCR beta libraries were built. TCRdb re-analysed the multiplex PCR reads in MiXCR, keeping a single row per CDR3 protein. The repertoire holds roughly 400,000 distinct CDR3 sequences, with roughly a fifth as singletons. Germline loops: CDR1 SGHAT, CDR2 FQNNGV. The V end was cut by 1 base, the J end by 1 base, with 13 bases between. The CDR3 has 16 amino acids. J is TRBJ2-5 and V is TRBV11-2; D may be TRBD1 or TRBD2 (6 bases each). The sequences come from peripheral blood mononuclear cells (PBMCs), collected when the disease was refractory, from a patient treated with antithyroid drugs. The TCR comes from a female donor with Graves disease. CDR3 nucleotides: TGTGCCAGCAGCTTAGGAATAGAGGGGGGCCAAGAGACCCAGTACTTC. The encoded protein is CASSLGIEGGQETQYF. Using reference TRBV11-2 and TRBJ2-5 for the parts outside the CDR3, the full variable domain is EAGVAQSPRYKIIEKRQSVAFWCNPISGHATLYWYQQILGQGPKLLIQFQNNGVVDDSQLPKDRFSAERLKGVDSTLKIQPAKLEDSAVYLCASSLGIEGGQETQYFGPGTRLLVL.